Listed below are T cell receptor beta chains from one sample, sequenced in a study of CD8 T cells in ankylosing spondylitis. TCRdb recomputed calls from the 5' RACE reads with MiXCR, one row per CDR3 protein. The table includes approximately 290,000 distinct CDR3 sequences, 20% detected once. The sequenced material came from blood, either unsorted or a sorted T cell fraction (not recorded which). All receptors come from a female donor with ankylosing spondylitis or in good health (not recorded which). The CDR3 runs from the conserved cysteine through the conserved F or W. A D gene is named only where the DNA matches it firmly. Not every row has a clone size; where given, it reads once, few, many or a size class.

v_gene,d_gene,abundance,j_gene,CDR3aa,CDR3nt
TRBV18,.,.,TRBJ1-5,CASSNNQPQHF,TGTGCCAGCTCAAACAACCAGCCCCAGCATTTT
TRBV27,TRBD1,.,TRBJ2-7,CASSLDPPDRSIYEQYF,TGTGCCAGCAGTTTAGATCCTCCGGACAGGTCTATCTACGAGCAGTACTTC
TRBV7-2,TRBD1,few,TRBJ2-7,CASSRTGVGYEQYF,TGTGCCAGCAGCCGGACAGGGGTTGGCTACGAGCAGTACTTC
TRBV20-1,TRBD2,.,TRBJ2-7,CSARGEVSGKYDEQYF,TGCAGTGCTAGAGGCGAAGTTAGCGGGAAGTACGACGAGCAGTACTTC
TRBV11-2,.,.,TRBJ2-2,CASSPGARGELFF,TGTGCCAGCAGCCCCGGGGCGCGGGGGGAGCTGTTTTTT
TRBV20-1,.,.,TRBJ2-1,CSAKVRGDMGSYNEQFF,TGCAGTGCTAAGGTCAGGGGCGACATGGGCTCCTACAATGAGCAGTTCTTC
TRBV4-3,.,few,TRBJ2-2,CASSQEFSGFSTGELFF,TGCGCCAGCAGCCAAGAATTTTCCGGGTTTAGCACCGGGGAGCTGTTTTTT
TRBV20-1,.,.,TRBJ1-4,CSVPGRVDEKLFF,TGCAGTGTCCCAGGCCGGGTAGATGAAAAACTGTTTTTT
TRBV3-1,TRBD2,few,TRBJ2-7,CATDSGGPRAQYF,TGTGCCACCGACTCGGGGGGGCCCCGAGCGCAGTACTTC
TRBV10-3,.,many,TRBJ1-2,CAISEGGGYTF,TGTGCCATCAGTGAGGGAGGTGGCTACACCTTC
TRBV6-2/TRBV6-3,.,few,TRBJ1-5,CASSLFRGAINNQPQHF,TGTGCCAGCAGCCTTTTTAGGGGGGCTATAAACAATCAGCCCCAGCATTTT
TRBV12-3/TRBV12-4,.,many,TRBJ1-3,CASSLAGRISGNTIYF,TGTGCCAGCAGTCTCGCGGGTCGTATCTCTGGAAACACCATATATTTT
TRBV7-9,.,.,TRBJ2-5,CASSLPTLIETQYF,TGTGCCAGCAGCTTACCGACCCTGATAGAGACCCAGTACTTC
TRBV27,.,.,TRBJ2-7,CASMELGGLNSYEQYF,TGTGCCAGCATGGAGTTAGGGGGTCTAAACTCCTACGAGCAGTACTTC
TRBV10-1,.,many,TRBJ1-1,CAREEDEAFF,TGCGCCAGGGAAGAGGATGAAGCTTTCTTT
TRBV28,.,.,TRBJ2-5,CASSLGGIAMYQETQYF,TGTGCCAGCAGTTTGGGTGGAATAGCGATGTACCAAGAGACCCAGTACTTC
TRBV6-5,.,.,TRBJ2-7,CASTGGGLDEQYF,TGTGCCAGCACCGGAGGGGGACTGGACGAGCAGTACTTC
TRBV20-1,.,many,TRBJ2-7,CSAPRVGRYEQYF,TGCAGTGCTCCTCGAGTGGGGCGGTACGAGCAGTACTTC
TRBV2,.,few,TRBJ1-1,CASSAWQAAEAFF,TGTGCCAGCAGTGCCTGGCAGGCGGCTGAAGCTTTCTTT
TRBV29-1,.,many,TRBJ1-1,CSVEVGGATEAFF,TGCAGCGTTGAAGTAGGAGGGGCCACTGAAGCTTTCTTT
TRBV29-1,TRBD1,.,TRBJ1-1,CSVANQGVGEAFF,TGCAGCGTTGCGAACCAGGGGGTGGGTGAAGCTTTCTTT
TRBV12-3/TRBV12-4,.,many,TRBJ1-5,CASSLRMVGQHF,TGTGCCAGCAGCCTGAGGATGGTGGGCCAGCATTTT
TRBV27,TRBD1,.,TRBJ2-2,CASSSTGGSTGELFF,TGTGCCAGCAGTTCGACAGGGGGCAGCACCGGGGAGCTGTTTTTT
TRBV20-1,TRBD2,many,TRBJ2-1,CSARAGTSPAYNNEQFF,TGCAGTGCTAGAGCCGGGACTAGCCCAGCCTATAACAATGAGCAGTTCTTC
TRBV6-1,.,few,TRBJ2-7,CASSPTHGVSSYEQYF,TGTGCCAGCTCGCCCACTCATGGGGTTAGCTCCTACGAGCAGTACTTC
TRBV20-1,.,.,TRBJ2-2,CSARARGNTGELFF,TGCAGTGCTAGAGCCAGGGGGAACACCGGGGAGCTGTTTTTT
TRBV6-2/TRBV6-3,.,few,TRBJ2-7,CASSYSSHVLVREPVYEQYF,TGTGCCAGCAGTTACTCGAGTCACGTGCTAGTCCGCGAGCCCGTCTACGAGCAGTACTTC
TRBV5-1,.,few,TRBJ2-7,CASSLEGPEDEQYF,TGCGCCAGCAGCTTGGAAGGCCCCGAGGACGAGCAGTACTTC
TRBV7-2,TRBD1,.,TRBJ1-3,CASRGRGLTGNTIYF,TGTGCCAGCAGGGGGAGGGGGCTTACTGGAAACACCATATATTTT
TRBV7-9,.,.,TRBJ1-5,CASSQVGPVGNQPQHF,TGTGCCAGCAGCCAAGTTGGTCCTGTGGGGAATCAGCCCCAGCATTTT
TRBV19,.,.,TRBJ1-1,CASSIASPRAAEAFF,TGTGCCAGTAGTATAGCTAGTCCGAGGGCCGCTGAAGCTTTCTTT
TRBV29-1,.,.,TRBJ2-5,CSAPRSGQETQYF,TGCAGCGCCCCACGAAGCGGCCAAGAGACCCAGTACTTC
TRBV4-2,.,.,TRBJ1-6,CASSQELSPLHF,TGTGCCAGCAGCCAAGAACTATCACCCCTCCACTTT
TRBV15,.,few,TRBJ1-2,CATLPGRPNYGYTF,TGTGCCACGTTGCCGGGACGGCCTAACTATGGCTACACCTTC
TRBV5-1,TRBD1,.,TRBJ1-2,CASGTGSNNYGYTF,TGCGCCAGCGGGACAGGGAGCAATAACTATGGCTACACCTTC
TRBV7-2,TRBD2,.,TRBJ2-7,CASSLVGSGGSYEQYF,TGTGCCAGCAGCTTAGTCGGTTCGGGGGGCTCCTACGAGCAGTACTTC
TRBV12-3/TRBV12-4,TRBD1,few,TRBJ1-6,CASSLWGQLNSPLHF,TGTGCCAGCAGTTTATGGGGACAGCTAAATTCACCCCTCCACTTT
TRBV12-5,.,few,TRBJ2-1,CASGTDGDTYNEQFF,TGTGCTAGTGGTACCGACGGGGACACCTACAATGAGCAGTTCTTC
TRBV10-3,.,.,TRBJ1-3,CAISETAESGNTIYF,TGTGCCATCAGTGAGACGGCGGAATCTGGAAACACCATATATTTT
TRBV12-3/TRBV12-4,.,many,TRBJ1-5,CASRLDYSNQPQHF,TGTGCCAGCAGACTTGATTACAGCAATCAGCCCCAGCATTTT
TRBV20-1,TRBD2,.,TRBJ2-1,CSARAGGDYNEQFF,TGCAGTGCTAGGGCGGGAGGGGACTACAATGAGCAGTTCTTC
TRBV4-2,TRBD1,.,TRBJ2-1,CASSQARGQGHDEQFF,TGTGCCAGCAGCCAAGCTAGAGGACAGGGGCACGATGAGCAGTTCTTC
TRBV20-1,TRBD2,few,TRBJ2-1,CSALTSGSDEQFF,TGCAGTGCCCTGACTAGCGGGAGCGATGAGCAGTTCTTC
TRBV19,.,.,TRBJ2-1,CARDKGGMRNEQFF,TGTGCCAGGGATAAGGGGGGAATGCGGAATGAGCAGTTCTTC
TRBV6-1,TRBD1,few,TRBJ1-2,CASTLGQGSGYTF,TGTGCCAGTACTCTGGGACAGGGTAGCGGCTACACCTTC
TRBV7-2,.,.,TRBJ2-3,CASSPRRARTDTQYF,TGTGCCAGCAGTCCACGGAGGGCCAGGACAGATACGCAGTATTTT
TRBV7-2,.,.,TRBJ2-2,CASSFEARQNTGELFF,TGTGCCAGCAGTTTCGAAGCGAGACAGAACACCGGGGAGCTGTTTTTT
TRBV10-3,.,many,TRBJ2-1,CAIRVQGHGANPYNEQFF,TGTGCCATCAGAGTCCAGGGACACGGGGCCAACCCTTACAATGAGCAGTTCTTC
TRBV5-1,.,few,TRBJ2-5,CASSLRVGETQYF,TGCGCCAGCAGCTTGCGGGTGGGGGAGACCCAGTACTTC
TRBV5-6,.,.,TRBJ2-4,CAIGPGRGGIQYF,TGTGCCATCGGCCCCGGCCGGGGCGGCATTCAGTACTTC
TRBV12-3/TRBV12-4,.,.,TRBJ1-3,CASTSVVEGNTIYF,TGTGCCAGCACCTCGGTGGTTGAAGGAAACACCATATATTTT
TRBV2,.,few,TRBJ2-3,CASSEAPTSTDTQYF,TGTGCCAGCAGTGAAGCACCGACAAGCACAGATACGCAGTATTTT
TRBV20-1,.,few,TRBJ2-2,CSARNPREDTGELFF,TGCAGTGCTAGAAACCCCAGGGAAGACACCGGGGAGCTGTTTTTT
TRBV5-1,.,.,TRBJ2-7,CASSLAKGGHEQYF,TGCGCCAGCAGCTTGGCGAAGGGGGGCCACGAGCAGTACTTC
TRBV5-1,TRBD2,few,TRBJ2-1,CASSVGLAGGPSYNEQFF,TGCGCCAGCAGCGTAGGACTAGCGGGAGGGCCCTCCTACAATGAGCAGTTCTTC
TRBV19,.,few,TRBJ2-3,CASKSRNTDTQYF,TGTGCCAGTAAGTCACGGAATACAGATACGCAGTATTTT
TRBV29-1,.,medium-sized,TRBJ2-3,CSVGNEDTQYF,TGCAGCGTTGGGAACGAGGATACGCAGTATTTT
TRBV20-1,TRBD2,.,TRBJ2-3,CSASEAGALDTQYF,TGCAGTGCTAGCGAAGCGGGAGCCCTAGATACGCAGTATTTT
TRBV5-1,.,.,TRBJ2-6,CASITGPSGANVLTF,TGCGCCAGCATCACAGGGCCCTCTGGGGCCAACGTCCTGACTTTC